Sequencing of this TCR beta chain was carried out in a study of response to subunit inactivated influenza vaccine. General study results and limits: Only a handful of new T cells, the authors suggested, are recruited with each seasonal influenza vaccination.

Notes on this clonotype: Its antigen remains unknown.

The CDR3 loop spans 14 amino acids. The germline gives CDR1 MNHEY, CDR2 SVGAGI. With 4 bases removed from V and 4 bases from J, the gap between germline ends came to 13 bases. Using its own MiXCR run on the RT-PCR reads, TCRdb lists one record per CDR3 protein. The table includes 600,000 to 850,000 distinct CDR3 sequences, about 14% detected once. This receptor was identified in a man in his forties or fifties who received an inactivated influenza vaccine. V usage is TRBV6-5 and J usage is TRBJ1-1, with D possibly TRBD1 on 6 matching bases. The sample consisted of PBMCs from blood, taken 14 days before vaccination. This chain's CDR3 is CASSLADRRTEAFF. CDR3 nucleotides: TGTGCCAGCAGTTTAGCCGACAGGCGCACTGAAGCTTTCTTT.